This T cell receptor (beta chain) was sequenced for a study of cytomegalovirus exposure and HLA in healthy donors. Study observations and caveats: Researchers had no immune exposure information except CMV serostatus available. The listing of roughly 160 TCR beta chains classed them as cytomegalovirus-associated.

With 60 Vbeta and 13 Jbeta primers, the PCR was carried out. Sequencing used immunoSEQ multiplex PCR; TCRdb keeps in-frame clones, though not all of them. The data contain around 180,000 clones, 84% of them singletons. A remark on this clone: Its antigen is as yet unknown.

The CDR3 consists of 12 residues. With 1 base removed from V and 5 bases from J, the gap between germline ends came to 5 bases. Germline loops: CDR1 SGHAT, CDR2 FQNNGV. The chain couples TRBV11-2 to TRBJ1-2, with D unresolved. Material: PBMCs. This sequence originates from a girl aged 10 to 17 in good health and CMV-seropositive. Here the CDR3 reads CASSLGRYGYTF. The CDR3 bases are TGTGCCAGCAGCTTAGGGAGGTATGGCTACACCTTC.